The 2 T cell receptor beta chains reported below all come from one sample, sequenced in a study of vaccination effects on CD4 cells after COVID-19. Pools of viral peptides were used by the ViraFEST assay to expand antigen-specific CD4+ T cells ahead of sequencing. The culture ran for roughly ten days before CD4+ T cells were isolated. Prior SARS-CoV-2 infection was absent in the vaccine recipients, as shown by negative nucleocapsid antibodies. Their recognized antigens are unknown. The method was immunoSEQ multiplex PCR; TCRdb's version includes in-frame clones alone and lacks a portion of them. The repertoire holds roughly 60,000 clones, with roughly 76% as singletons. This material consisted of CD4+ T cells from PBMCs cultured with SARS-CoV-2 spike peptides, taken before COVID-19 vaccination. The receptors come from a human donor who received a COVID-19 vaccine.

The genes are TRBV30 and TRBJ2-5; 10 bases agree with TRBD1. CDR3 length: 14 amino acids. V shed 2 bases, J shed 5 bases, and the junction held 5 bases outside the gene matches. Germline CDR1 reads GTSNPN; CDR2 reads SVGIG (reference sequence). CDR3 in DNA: TGTGCCTGGAGTTTGACAGGGGGCCGGGAGACCCAGTACTTC. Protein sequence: CAWSLTGGRETQYF.

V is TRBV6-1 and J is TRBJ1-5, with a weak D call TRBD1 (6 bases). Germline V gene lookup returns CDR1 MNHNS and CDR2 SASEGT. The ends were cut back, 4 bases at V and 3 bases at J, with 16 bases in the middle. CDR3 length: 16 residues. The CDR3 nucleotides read TGTGCCAGCAGTGGGGAATCCGGGACACCCAATCAGCCCCAGCATTTT. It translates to CASSGESGTPNQPQHF.